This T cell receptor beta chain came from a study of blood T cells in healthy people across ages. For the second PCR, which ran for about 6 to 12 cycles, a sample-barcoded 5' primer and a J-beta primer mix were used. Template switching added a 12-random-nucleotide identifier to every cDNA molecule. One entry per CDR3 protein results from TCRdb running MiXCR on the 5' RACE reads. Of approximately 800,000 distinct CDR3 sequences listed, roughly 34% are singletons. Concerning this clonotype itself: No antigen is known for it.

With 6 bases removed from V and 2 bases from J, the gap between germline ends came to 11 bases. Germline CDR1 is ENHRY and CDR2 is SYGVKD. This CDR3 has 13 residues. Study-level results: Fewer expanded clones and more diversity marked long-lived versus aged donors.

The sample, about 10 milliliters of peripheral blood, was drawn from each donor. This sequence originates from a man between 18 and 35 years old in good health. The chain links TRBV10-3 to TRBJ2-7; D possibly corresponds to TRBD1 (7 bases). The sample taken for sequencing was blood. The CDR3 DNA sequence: TGTGCCATCAGGGGGGGACAGCCCTACGAGCAGTACTTC. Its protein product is CAIRGGQPYEQYF.